This T cell receptor beta chain was recovered during a study of T cells in tumors after PD-1 blockade. About the research overall: Prior checkpoint blockade, systemic immunosuppressant use, or anti-cancer therapy within 4 weeks excluded patients. Study-wide results and caveats: Only pre- versus post-treatment comparisons showed clonal replacement.

Clones were read by immunoSEQ multiplex PCR, and TCRdb kept only the in-frame ones, dropping some. Of around 13,000 clones in the sample, about 62% are singletons; the top ten hold 20% to 30%. As to this clone: The antigen is not known.

Per germline, CDR1 SGHNT and CDR2 YENEEA. V lost 5 bases to trimming and J lost 0 bases, with 11 bases between them. CDR3 length equals 14 residues. This receptor was obtained from a human donor with cutaneous squamous cell carcinoma. This chain uses TRBV11-3 with TRBJ2-7; D uncertain. The starting material was tumor tissue, obtained before anti-PD-1 treatment. The CDR3 DNA reads as TGTGCCAGCAGCCAAAAACGGACCTCCTACGAGCAGTACTTC. Translation gives CASSQKRTSYEQYF.